The 15 T cell receptor beta chains below were found in one sample sequenced in a study of T cells after yellow fever vaccination. TCRdb re-called the 5' RACE reads through MiXCR, storing one row per CDR3 protein. The table has about 360,000 distinct CDR3 sequences, 6.2% seen once. The input for sequencing was PBMCs, taken 5 days after the yellow fever booster vaccination. The receptor set was obtained from a man aged 25 to 40 who received the YFV17D yellow fever vaccine.

This sequence joins TRBV20-1 and TRBJ2-3; TRBD1 matches at 8 bases. V shed 2 bases and J 3 bases; nucleotides not matched to a gene: 7. Germline CDR1 DFQATT, CDR2 SNEGSKA (reference sequence). The CDR3 contains 15 residues. In nucleotides, the CDR3 is TGCAGTGCTAGACCAAGACAGGGGCGGACAGATACGCAGTATTTT. It encodes CSARPRQGRTDTQYF.

This chain uses TRBV5-1 with TRBJ2-5; TRBD1 aligns across 9 bases. V lost 4 bases to trimming and J lost 7 bases; unmatched junction nucleotides: 8. The CDR3 loop spans 14 amino acids. Germline lookup yields CDR1 SGHRS and CDR2 YFSETQ. Here the CDR3 reads CASSMGQGIVTQYF. DNA for the CDR3: TGCGCCAGCAGCATGGGACAGGGTATCGTGACCCAGTACTTC.

This clonotype was counted at least ten times. The rearrangement joins TRBV7-2 to TRBJ2-7, with a possible D match to TRBD1 (5 bases). Trimming cost V 3 bases and J 4 bases, with 16 bases left between them. This CDR3 has 15 residues. The germline V gene encodes CDR1 SGHTA and CDR2 FQGNSA. Written as DNA, the CDR3 is TGTGCCAGCAGCTTGACAGCAACCAGGGAATACGAGCAGTACTTC. Its translation: CASSLTATREYEQYF.

The chain links TRBV5-1 to TRBJ2-7; TRBD1 agrees at 7 bases. Looked up from germline, CDR1 is SGHRS and CDR2 is YFSETQ. CDR3 length equals 14 residues. The trim removed 3 bases at V and 3 bases at J, leaving 6 bases unmatched. This CDR3 reads CASSSTGQFYEQYF. The CDR3 DNA sequence: TGCGCCAGCAGCTCCACGGGACAGTTCTACGAGCAGTACTTC.

This clonotype was counted at least ten times. CDR3 nucleotides: TGTGCCAGTGGGACAGGACCCCTCACAGATACGCAGTATTTT. This sequence encodes CASGTGPLTDTQYF. This chain links TRBV19 with TRBJ2-3; TRBD1 agrees at 8 bases. CDR1 is LNHDA and CDR2 is SQIVND in the germline V gene (reference sequence). CDR3 length equals 14 residues. Trimming at V came to 8 bases and at J to 2 bases, leaving 6 bases not matched to a gene.

This clonotype came up many times. The V call is TRBV20-1, the J call TRBJ2-1, with 15 bases fitting TRBD2. The CDR3 has 17 residues. J was trimmed by 4 bases and V by 5 bases; bases with no gene match: 9. Germline values: CDR1 DFQATT, CDR2 SNEGSKA (reference sequence). CDR3 in amino acids: CSAPAGLAGGSYNEQFF. In DNA form, the CDR3 reads TGCAGTGCTCCTGCGGGACTAGCGGGAGGAAGTTACAATGAGCAGTTCTTC.

This clonotype has at least ten counts. The CDR3 here is CASSSGPLNVEQYF. The CDR3 region has the DNA TGTGCCAGCAGCTCGGGACCCCTTAACGTCGAGCAGTACTTC. The chain employs TRBV5-6 and TRBJ2-7; the D call may be TRBD1 or TRBD2 (5 bases each). Germline loops: CDR1 SGHDT, CDR2 YYEEEE. The CDR3 consists of 14 residues. V gave up 3 bases and J gave up 6 bases, with 16 bases separating them.

The CDR3, as DNA: TGTGCCACAAAACAAACCTCTGGGGCCAACGTCCTGACTTTC. This sequence encodes CATKQTSGANVLTF. This chain joins TRBV5-4 and TRBJ2-6; D gene uncertain. Looked up from germline, CDR1 is SGHNT and CDR2 is YYREEE (reference sequence). The CDR3 is 14 residues long. V gave up 9 bases and J gave up 0 bases, with 10 bases separating them.

In its sample, this clonotype was seen a few times. This chain connects TRBV24-1 to TRBJ2-1; TRBD2 is a possible D gene (5 bases). Deletions cut 6 bases from V and 7 bases from J, with 18 bases between. The CDR3 length is 15 residues. Germline loops: CDR1 KGHDR, CDR2 SFDVKD. DNA of the CDR3: TGTGCCACCAGTCTTTCCGGGGAGCTGAGAAATGAGCAGTTCTTC. This translates into CATSLSGELRNEQFF.

This clonotype has just a few counts. The V and J genes are TRBV20-1 and TRBJ2-7; D may match TRBD1 or TRBD2 (5 bases each). Germline V gives CDR1 DFQATT, CDR2 SNEGSKA (reference sequence). Trimming stripped 6 bases from V and 0 bases from J, with 15 bases between. This CDR3 has 14 amino acids. CDR3 region: CSASGPILSYEQYF. The DNA for the CDR3 is TGCAGTGCATCGGGACCGATTCTCTCCTACGAGCAGTACTTC.

This clonotype was observed a handful of times. J is TRBJ2-3 and V is TRBV25-1; 9 nucleotides match TRBD1. The germline V gene encodes CDR1 MGHDK and CDR2 SYGVNS. The CDR3 has 17 amino acids. J lost 1 base, V lost 6 bases, and 11 bases had no gene match. CDR3 nucleotide sequence: TGTGCCAGCAGCCCCGGGACAGGGAATTTTGGCACAGATACGCAGTATTTT. Translating gives CASSPGTGNFGTDTQYF.

The chain links TRBV11-3 to TRBJ2-3, with D possibly being TRBD1 (6 bases). The CDR3 has 14 residues. V was clipped by 5 bases and J by 6 bases, with 15 bases between them. Germline loops: CDR1 SGHNT, CDR2 YENEEA. The CDR3 is CASSRGRGSDTQYF. DNA for the CDR3: TGTGCCAGCAGCCGGGGCAGGGGCTCCGATACGCAGTATTTT.

CDR3 nucleotides: TGCGCCAGCAGCCAAGCAGGAGGGACCTCCTACGAGCAGTACTTC. Protein product: CASSQAGGTSYEQYF. The rearrangement uses TRBV4-3 and TRBJ2-7; D might be TRBD2 (6 bases). CDR3 length equals 15 residues. CDR1 and CDR2 (germline): LGHNA, YSLEER. Trimming removed 1 base at V and 0 bases at J, with 10 bases between.

This clonotype was recorded once. Mismatch with germline at one junction end may stem from a read error. The genes are TRBV23-1 and TRBJ2-7; TRBD1 matches 9 bases. TRBV23-1 qualifies as an ORF whose function is uncertain. CDR3 length: 17 residues. The CDR3 protein is CTSSHELRDRDPYEQYF. CDR3 bases: TGCACCAGCAGTCACGAACTCCGGGACAGGGACCCCTACGAGCAGTACTTC.

The chain joins TRBV20-1 to TRBJ1-5, with 7 nucleotides matching TRBD1. This CDR3 spans 15 amino acids. Germline-derived CDR1 and CDR2 are DFQATT and SNEGSKA (reference sequence). J lost 2 bases, V lost 5 bases, and 9 bases had no gene match. The CDR3 DNA sequence: TGCAGTGCTGCGACAGGGTTTTTAGGCAATCAGCCCCAGCATTTT. This codes for CSAATGFLGNQPQHF.